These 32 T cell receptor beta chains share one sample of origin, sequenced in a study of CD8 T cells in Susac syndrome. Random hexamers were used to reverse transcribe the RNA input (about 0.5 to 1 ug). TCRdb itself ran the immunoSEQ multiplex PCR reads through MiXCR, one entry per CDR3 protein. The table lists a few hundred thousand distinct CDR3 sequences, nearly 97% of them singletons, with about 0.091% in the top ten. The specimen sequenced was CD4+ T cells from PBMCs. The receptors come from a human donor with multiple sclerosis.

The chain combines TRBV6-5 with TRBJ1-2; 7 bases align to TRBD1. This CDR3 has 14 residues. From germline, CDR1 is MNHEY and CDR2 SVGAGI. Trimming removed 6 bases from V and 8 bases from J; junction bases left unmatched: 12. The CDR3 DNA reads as TGTGCCAGCAGCCTGACAGGGCCCTTGGGAGGCTACACCTTC. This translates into CASSLTGPLGGYTF.

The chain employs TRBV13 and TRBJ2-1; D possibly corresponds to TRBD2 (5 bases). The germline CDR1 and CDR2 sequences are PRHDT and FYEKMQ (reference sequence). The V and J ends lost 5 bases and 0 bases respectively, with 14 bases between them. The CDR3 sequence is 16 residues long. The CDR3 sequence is CASSPRVGSSYNEQFF. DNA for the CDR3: TGTGCCAGCAGCCCGAGGGTGGGAAGCTCCTACAATGAGCAGTTCTTC.

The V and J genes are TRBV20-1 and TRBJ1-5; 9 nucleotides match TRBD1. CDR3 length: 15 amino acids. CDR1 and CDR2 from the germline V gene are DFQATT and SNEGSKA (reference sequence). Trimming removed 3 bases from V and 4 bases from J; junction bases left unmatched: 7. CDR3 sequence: CSASPPGQGNQPQHF. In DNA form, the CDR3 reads TGCAGTGCTAGCCCGCCGGGACAGGGTAATCAGCCCCAGCATTTT.

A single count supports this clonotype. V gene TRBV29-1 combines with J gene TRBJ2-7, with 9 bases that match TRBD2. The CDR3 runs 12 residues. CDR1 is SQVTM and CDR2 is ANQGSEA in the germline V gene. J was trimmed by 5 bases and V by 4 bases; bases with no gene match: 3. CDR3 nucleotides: TGCAGCGTTGTAGCGGGAGTAGACGAGCAGTACTTC. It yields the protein CSVVAGVDEQYF.

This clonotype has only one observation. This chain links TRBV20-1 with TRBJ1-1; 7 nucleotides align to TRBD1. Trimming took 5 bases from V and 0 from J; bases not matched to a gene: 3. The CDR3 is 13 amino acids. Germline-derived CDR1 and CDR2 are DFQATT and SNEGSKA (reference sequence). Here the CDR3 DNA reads TGCAGTGCTGTACAGGGGATGAACACTGAAGCTTTCTTT. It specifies CSAVQGMNTEAFF.

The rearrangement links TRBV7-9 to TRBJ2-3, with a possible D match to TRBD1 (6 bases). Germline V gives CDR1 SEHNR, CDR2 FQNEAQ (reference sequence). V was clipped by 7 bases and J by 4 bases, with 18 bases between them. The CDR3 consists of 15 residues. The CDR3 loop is CASTPPGQRADTQYF. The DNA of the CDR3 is TGTGCCAGCACCCCACCGGGACAAAGGGCAGATACGCAGTATTTT. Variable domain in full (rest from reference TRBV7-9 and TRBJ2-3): DTGVSQNPRHKITKRGQNVTFRCDPISEHNRLYWYRQTLGQGPEFLTYFQNEAQLEKSRLLSDRFSAERPKGSFSTLEIQRTEQGDSAMYLCASTPPGQRADTQYFGPGTRLTVL.

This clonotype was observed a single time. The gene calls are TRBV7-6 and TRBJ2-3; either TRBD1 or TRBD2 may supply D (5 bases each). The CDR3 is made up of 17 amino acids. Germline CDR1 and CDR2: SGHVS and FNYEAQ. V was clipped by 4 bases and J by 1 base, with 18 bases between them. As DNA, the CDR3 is TGTGCCAGCAGCTCTCCATTTAGAGGGGTTGGCACAGATACGCAGTATTTT. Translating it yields CASSSPFRGVGTDTQYF.

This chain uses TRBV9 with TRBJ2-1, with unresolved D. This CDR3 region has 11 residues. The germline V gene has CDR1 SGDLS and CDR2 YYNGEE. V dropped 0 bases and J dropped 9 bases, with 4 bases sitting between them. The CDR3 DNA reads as TGTGCCAGCAGCGTAGGTAGTGAGCAGTTCTTC. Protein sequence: CASSVGSEQFF. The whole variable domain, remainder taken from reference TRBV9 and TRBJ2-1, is DSGVTQTPKHLITATGQRVTLRCSPRSGDLSVYWYQQSLDQGLQFLIQYYNGEERAKGNILERFSAQQFPDLHSELNLSSLELGDSALYFCASSVGSEQFFGPGTRLTVL.

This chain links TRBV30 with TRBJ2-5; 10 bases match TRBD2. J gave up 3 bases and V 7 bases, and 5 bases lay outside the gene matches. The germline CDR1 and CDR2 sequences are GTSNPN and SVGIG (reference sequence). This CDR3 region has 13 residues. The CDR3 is CASLGTSEETQYF. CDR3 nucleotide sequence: TGTGCCTCCCTAGGGACTAGCGAAGAGACCCAGTACTTC.

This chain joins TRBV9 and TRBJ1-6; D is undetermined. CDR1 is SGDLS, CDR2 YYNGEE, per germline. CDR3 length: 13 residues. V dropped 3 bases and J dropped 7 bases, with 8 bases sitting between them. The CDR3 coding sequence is TGTGCCAGCAGCGCCGAAGTGAATTCACCCCTCCACTTT. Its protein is CASSAEVNSPLHF. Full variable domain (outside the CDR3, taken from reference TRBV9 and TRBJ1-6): DSGVTQTPKHLITATGQRVTLRCSPRSGDLSVYWYQQSLDQGLQFLIQYYNGEERAKGNILERFSAQQFPDLHSELNLSSLELGDSALYFCASSAEVNSPLHFGNGTRLTVT.

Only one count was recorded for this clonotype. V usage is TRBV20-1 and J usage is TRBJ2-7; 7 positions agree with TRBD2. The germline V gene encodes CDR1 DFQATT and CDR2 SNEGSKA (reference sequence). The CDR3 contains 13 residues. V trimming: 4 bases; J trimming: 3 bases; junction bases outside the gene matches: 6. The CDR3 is CSAMLGGIYEQYF. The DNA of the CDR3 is TGCAGTGCTATGTTGGGGGGGATCTACGAGCAGTACTTC.

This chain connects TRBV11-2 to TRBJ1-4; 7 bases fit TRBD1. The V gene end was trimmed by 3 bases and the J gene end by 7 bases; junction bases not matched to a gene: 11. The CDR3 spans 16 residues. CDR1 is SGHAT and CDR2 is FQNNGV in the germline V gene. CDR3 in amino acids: CASSFPSGGRFEKLFF. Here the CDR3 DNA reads TGTGCCAGCAGCTTTCCATCAGGGGGGAGGTTTGAAAAACTGTTTTTT. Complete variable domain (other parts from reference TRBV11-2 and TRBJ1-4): EAGVAQSPRYKIIEKRQSVAFWCNPISGHATLYWYQQILGQGPKLLIQFQNNGVVDDSQLPKDRFSAERLKGVDSTLKIQPAKLEDSAVYLCASSFPSGGRFEKLFFGSGTQLSVL.

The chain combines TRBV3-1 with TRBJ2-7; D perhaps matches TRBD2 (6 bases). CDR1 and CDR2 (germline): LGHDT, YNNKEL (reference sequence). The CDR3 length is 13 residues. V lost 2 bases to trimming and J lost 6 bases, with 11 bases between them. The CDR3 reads CASSQRTSPEQYF. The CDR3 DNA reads TGTGCCAGCAGCCAACGAACTAGCCCCGAGCAGTACTTC.

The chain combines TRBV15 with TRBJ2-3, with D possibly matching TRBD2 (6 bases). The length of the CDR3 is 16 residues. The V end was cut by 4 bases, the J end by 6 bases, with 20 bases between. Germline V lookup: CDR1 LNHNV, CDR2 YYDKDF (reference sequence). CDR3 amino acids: CATSTGTSAALDTQYF. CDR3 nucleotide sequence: TGTGCCACCAGCACAGGGACTTCCGCGGCGTTGGATACGCAGTATTTT.

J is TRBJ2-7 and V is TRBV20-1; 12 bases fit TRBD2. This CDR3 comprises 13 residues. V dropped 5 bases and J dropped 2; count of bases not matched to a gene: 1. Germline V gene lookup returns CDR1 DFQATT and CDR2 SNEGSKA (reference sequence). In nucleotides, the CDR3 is TGCAGTGCTCCTAGCGGGAGGGCCTACGAGCAGTACTTC. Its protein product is CSAPSGRAYEQYF.

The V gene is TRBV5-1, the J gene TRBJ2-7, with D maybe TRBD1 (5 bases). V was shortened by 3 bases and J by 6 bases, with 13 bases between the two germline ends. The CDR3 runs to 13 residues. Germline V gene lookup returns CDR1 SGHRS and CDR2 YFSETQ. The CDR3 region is CASSYTSQGEQYF. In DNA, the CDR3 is TGCGCCAGCAGCTATACCTCCCAGGGCGAGCAGTACTTC.

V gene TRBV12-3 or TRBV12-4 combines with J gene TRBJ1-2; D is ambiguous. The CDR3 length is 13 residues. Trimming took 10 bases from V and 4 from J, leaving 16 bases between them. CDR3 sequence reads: CATRTGWSYGYTF. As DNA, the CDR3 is TGTGCCACGAGGACGGGATGGAGCTATGGCTACACCTTC.

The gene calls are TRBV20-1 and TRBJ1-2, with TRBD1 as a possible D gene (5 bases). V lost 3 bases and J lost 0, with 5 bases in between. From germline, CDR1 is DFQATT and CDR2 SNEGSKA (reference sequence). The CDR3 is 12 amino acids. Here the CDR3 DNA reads TGCAGTGCTAGGGACACTAACTATGGCTACACCTTC. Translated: CSARDTNYGYTF.

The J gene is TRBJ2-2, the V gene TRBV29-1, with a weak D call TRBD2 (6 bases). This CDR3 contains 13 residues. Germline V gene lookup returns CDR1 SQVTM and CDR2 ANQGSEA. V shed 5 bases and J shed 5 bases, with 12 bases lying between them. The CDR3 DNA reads TGCAGCGTTTGGAGGGAAATTACCGGGGAGCTGTTTTTT. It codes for CSVWREITGELFF.

CDR3 bases: TGCAGCGTTAGCCCGGGGGGGGAGACCCAGTACTTC. Residues: CSVSPGGETQYF. V is TRBV29-1 and J is TRBJ2-5; 8 positions match TRBD2. Germline lookup yields CDR1 SQVTM and CDR2 ANQGSEA. J lost 5 bases, V lost 5 bases, and 4 bases had no gene match. The length of the CDR3 is 12 residues.

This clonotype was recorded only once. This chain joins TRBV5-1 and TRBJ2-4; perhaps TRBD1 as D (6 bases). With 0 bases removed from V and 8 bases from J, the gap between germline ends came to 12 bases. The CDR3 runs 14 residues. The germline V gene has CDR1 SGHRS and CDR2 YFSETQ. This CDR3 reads CASSLVGAGDIQYF. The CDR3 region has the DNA TGCGCCAGCAGCTTGGTGGGGGCTGGAGACATTCAGTACTTC.

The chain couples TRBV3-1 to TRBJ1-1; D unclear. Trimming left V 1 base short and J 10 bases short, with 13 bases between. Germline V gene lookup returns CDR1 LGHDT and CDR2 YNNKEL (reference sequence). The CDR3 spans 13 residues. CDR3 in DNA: TGTGCCAGCAGCCAAGGCTCTTTCTCCGGAGCTTTCTTT. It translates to CASSQGSFSGAFF.

CDR3 sequence: CASSFTELTGELFF. For the CDR3, the DNA is TGCGCCAGCAGCTTTACAGAGCTTACCGGGGAGCTGTTTTTT. The rearrangement links TRBV5-1 to TRBJ2-2; D ambiguous. The germline V gene has CDR1 SGHRS and CDR2 YFSETQ. The CDR3 spans 14 residues. Trimming shortened V by 2 bases and J by 5 bases, and 10 bases separated the two germline ends.

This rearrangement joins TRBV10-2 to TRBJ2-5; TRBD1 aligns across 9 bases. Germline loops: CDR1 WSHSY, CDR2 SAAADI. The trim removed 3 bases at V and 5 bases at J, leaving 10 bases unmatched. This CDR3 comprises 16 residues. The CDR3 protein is CASSDWDRVSWETQYF. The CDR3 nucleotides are TGCGCCAGCAGTGATTGGGACAGGGTATCATGGGAGACCCAGTACTTC.

CDR3 sequence (DNA): TGTGCCAGCAGTTCGGGGACAACCCGTAACTATGGCTACACCTTC. It specifies CASSSGTTRNYGYTF. This rearrangement joins TRBV6-6 to TRBJ1-2, with D possibly TRBD1 on 6 matching bases. Trimming stripped 4 bases from V and 1 base from J, with 13 bases between. CDR1 is MNHNY and CDR2 is SVGAGI in the germline V gene (reference sequence). The CDR3 sequence is 15 residues long.

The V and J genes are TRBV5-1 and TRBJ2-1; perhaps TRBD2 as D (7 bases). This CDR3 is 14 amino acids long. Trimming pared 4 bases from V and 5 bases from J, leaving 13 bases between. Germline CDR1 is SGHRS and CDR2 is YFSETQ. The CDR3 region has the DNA TGCGCCAGCAGCAGGGGGGGCCGAGACAATGAGCAGTTCTTC. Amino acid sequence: CASSRGGRDNEQFF.

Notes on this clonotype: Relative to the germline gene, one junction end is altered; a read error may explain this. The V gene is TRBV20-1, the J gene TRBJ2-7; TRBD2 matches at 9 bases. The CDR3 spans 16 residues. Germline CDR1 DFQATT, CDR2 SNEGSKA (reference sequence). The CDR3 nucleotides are TGCAGTGCCAGAGGGACTAGCCGAACACCCTCCTACGAGCAGTACTTC. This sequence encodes CSARGTSRTPSYEQYF.

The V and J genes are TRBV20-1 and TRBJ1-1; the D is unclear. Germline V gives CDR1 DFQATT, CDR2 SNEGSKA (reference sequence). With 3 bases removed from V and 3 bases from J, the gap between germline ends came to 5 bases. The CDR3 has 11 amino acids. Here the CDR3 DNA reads TGCAGTGCTAGTCGGCACACTGAAGCTTTCTTT. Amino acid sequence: CSASRHTEAFF.

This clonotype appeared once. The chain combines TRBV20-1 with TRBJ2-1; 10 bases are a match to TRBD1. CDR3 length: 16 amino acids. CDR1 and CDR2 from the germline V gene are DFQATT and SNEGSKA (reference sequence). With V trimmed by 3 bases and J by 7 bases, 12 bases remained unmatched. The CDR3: CSASKPTGGSLNEQFF. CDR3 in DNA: TGCAGTGCTAGTAAACCGACAGGGGGCTCGTTGAATGAGCAGTTCTTC.

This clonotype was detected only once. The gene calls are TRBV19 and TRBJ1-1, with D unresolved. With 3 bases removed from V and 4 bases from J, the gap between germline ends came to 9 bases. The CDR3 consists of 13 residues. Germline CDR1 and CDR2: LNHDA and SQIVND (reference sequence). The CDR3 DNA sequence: TGTGCCAGTAGTATCGTGGTCGGCACTGAAGCTTTCTTT. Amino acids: CASSIVVGTEAFF.

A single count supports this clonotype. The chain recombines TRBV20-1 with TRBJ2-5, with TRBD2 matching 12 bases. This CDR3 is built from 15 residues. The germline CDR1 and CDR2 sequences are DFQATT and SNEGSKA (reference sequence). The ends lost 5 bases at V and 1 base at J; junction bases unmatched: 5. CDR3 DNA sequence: TGCAGTGCTCCCCTAGCGGGGGGGATCCAAGAGACCCAGTACTTC. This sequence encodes CSAPLAGGIQETQYF.

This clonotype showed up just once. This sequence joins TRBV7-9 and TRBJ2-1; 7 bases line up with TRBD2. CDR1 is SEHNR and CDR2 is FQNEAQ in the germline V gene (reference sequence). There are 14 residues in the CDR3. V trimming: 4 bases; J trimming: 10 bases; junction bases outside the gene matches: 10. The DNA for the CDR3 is TGTGCCAGCAGCTCCTCGGGGGGTTCGCAGGAGCAGTTCTTC. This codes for CASSSSGGSQEQFF.